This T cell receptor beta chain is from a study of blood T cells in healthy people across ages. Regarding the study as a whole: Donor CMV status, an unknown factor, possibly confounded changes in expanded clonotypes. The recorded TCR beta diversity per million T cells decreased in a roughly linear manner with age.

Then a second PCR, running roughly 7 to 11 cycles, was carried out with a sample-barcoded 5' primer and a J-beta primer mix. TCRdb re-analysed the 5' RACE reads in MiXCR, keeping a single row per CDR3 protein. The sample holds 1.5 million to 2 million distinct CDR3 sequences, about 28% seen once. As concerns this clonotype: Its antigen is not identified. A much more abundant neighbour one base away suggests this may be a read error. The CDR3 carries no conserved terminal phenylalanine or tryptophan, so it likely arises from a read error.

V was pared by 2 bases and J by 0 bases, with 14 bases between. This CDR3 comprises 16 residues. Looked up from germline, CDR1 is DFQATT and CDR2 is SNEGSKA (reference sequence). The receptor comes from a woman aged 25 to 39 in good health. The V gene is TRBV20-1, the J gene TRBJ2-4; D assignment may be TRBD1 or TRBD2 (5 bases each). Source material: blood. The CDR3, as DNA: TGCAGTGCTAGATCGGGGCTTGGCCGAGCCAAAAACATTCAGTACTGC. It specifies CSARSGLGRAKNIQYC.